The present T cell receptor (beta chain) was sequenced within a study of T-cell reconstitution after alpha-beta-depleted transplantation in children. Unique molecular identifiers featured in how the TCRbeta library was prepared. TCRdb re-called the PCR reads through MiXCR, storing one row per CDR3 protein. Of almost 400,000 distinct CDR3 sequences listed, about a fifth were seen once; the top ten hold 3.5% to 4%. The germline V gene has CDR1 SGHVS and CDR2 FQNEAQ. Losses at the gene ends were 2 bases for V and 1 base for J; bases not matched to a gene: 4. CDR3 length: 16 residues. This chain links TRBV7-8 with TRBJ2-2; 7 nucleotides agree with TRBD1. Sample: PBMCs from the stem cell graft donor, taken from the stem cell graft. The origin of this receptor is a human donor who donated a stem cell graft to a child with acute myeloid leukemia. CDR3 DNA sequence: TGTGCCAGCAGCTTATACAGGGGTGGGAACACCGGGGAGCTGTTTTTT. As protein: CASSLYRGGNTGELFF.